This TCR beta chain was captured in a study of PD-L1 blockade in urothelial cancer. Study context: The year 2014 saw patients start atezolizumab, 1,200 mg intravenously every 3 weeks.

The length of the CDR3 is 15 residues. V was pared by 6 bases and J by 4 bases, with 21 bases between. Germline V gene data show CDR1 as SQVTM and CDR2 as ANQGSEA. Measured with immunoSEQ multiplex PCR; TCRdb has only the in-frame clones, and not every one. The sample carries 70,000 or so clones, approximately 91% recorded once. This receptor was taken from a man between 60 and 75 years old with urothelial cancer. The sequences come from PBMCs, collected around atezolizumab (anti-PD-L1) treatment. This chain connects TRBV29-1 to TRBJ1-2; possible D gene TRBD1, 6 bases. CDR3 sequence (DNA): TGCAGCGTCCGAAGGGGCCAACAGGGTTCCTATGGCTACACCTTC. Its translation is CSVRRGQQGSYGYTF.